Listed here are 28 T cell receptor beta chains from one sample, sequenced in a study of cytomegalovirus exposure and HLA in healthy donors. PCR used 60 Vbeta primers and 13 Jbeta primers. Measured with immunoSEQ multiplex PCR; TCRdb has only the in-frame clones, and not every one. Here the sample spans some 130,000 clones, just under 80% being singletons. The material sequenced was PBMCs. The receptors originated from a man aged 25 to 40 in good health.

This chain joins TRBV27 and TRBJ1-1, with no clear D. Per the germline V gene, CDR1 is MNHEY and CDR2 is SMNVEV (reference sequence). The CDR3 contains 13 residues. V lost 4 bases, J lost 1 base, and 7 bases lay in between. In nucleotides, the CDR3 is TGTGCCAGCAGTTCCCGGGGGAACACTGAAGCTTTCTTT. This gives the protein CASSSRGNTEAFF.

The rearrangement links TRBV7-9 to TRBJ1-2; TRBD1 might be the D (6 bases). Germline lookup yields CDR1 SEHNR and CDR2 FQNEAQ (reference sequence). Trimming pared 3 bases from V and 4 bases from J, leaving 12 bases between. The length of the CDR3 is 14 residues. DNA for the CDR3: TGTGCCAGCAGCTTTTCGGACAGATTCTATGGCTACACCTTC. This encodes CASSFSDRFYGYTF.

V is TRBV19 and J is TRBJ2-1; 10 bases fit TRBD2. J lost 7 bases, V lost 5 bases, and 8 bases had no gene match. The germline V gene has CDR1 LNHDA and CDR2 SQIVND (reference sequence). CDR3 length equals 15 residues. The DNA for the CDR3 is TGTGCCAGTAGTCCACAGCGGGAGGGCCTAAATGAGCAGTTCTTC. It is translated as CASSPQREGLNEQFF.

This chain links TRBV11-3 with TRBJ2-1, with 10 bases aligning to TRBD2. The CDR3 is 17 residues long. In germline, CDR1 is SGHNT, CDR2 YENEEA. The J segment lost 0 bases and the V segment lost 5 bases, leaving 7 bases of the junction unmatched. This CDR3 reads CASSGRTSGFSYNEQFF. In DNA form, the CDR3 reads TGTGCCAGCAGCGGCCGGACTAGCGGATTCTCCTACAATGAGCAGTTCTTC.

This clone was detected a few times. The junction departs from germline at one end; a sequencing error may be responsible. The rearrangement uses TRBV5-8 and TRBJ2-7, with 7 bases that match TRBD1. Germline lookup yields CDR1 SGHTS and CDR2 YDEGEE. The CDR3 is 15 amino acids. Here the CDR3 reads CASSQSGTERYEQYF. The DNA of the CDR3 is TGCGCCAGCAGCCAATCCGGGACAGAACGCTACGAGCAGTACTTC.

The chain uses TRBV21-1 and TRBJ2-7; the D segment call TRBD1 is taken from the table without a DNA check. TRBV21-1 is tagged as a pseudogene. This CDR3 spans 14 amino acids. CDR3 nucleotides: TGTGCCAGCAGCAAAGAGGGGTCCTTCTACGAGCAGTACTTC. As protein: CASSKEGSFYEQYF.

This chain connects TRBV6-1 to TRBJ2-7; 9 nucleotides agree with TRBD2. The CDR3 runs to 17 residues. Germline V gene data show CDR1 as MNHNS and CDR2 as SASEGT. The junction had 15 bases not matched to a gene; V was cut back by 4 bases and J by 5 bases. The CDR3 region has the DNA TGTGCCAGCAGTGCCCGCAGGCAGCGGGAGGCCCCGCACGAGCAGTACTTC. Its protein product is CASSARRQREAPHEQYF.

This rearrangement joins TRBV7-9 to TRBJ2-1, with 9 bases fitting TRBD1. The germline V gene has CDR1 SEHNR and CDR2 FQNEAQ (reference sequence). Trimming took 2 bases from V and 8 from J; bases not matched to a gene: 7. The CDR3 contains 15 residues. DNA for the CDR3: TGTGCCAGCAGCTTATACAGGGGGCGTAATGATGAGCAGTTCTTC. Amino acid sequence: CASSLYRGRNDEQFF.

In its sample, this clone was seen a few times. The rearrangement uses TRBV9 and TRBJ1-1; TRBD1 is a possible D gene (6 bases). From germline, CDR1 is SGDLS and CDR2 YYNGEE. V lost 1 base and J lost 7, with 23 bases in between. CDR3 length: 17 amino acids. CDR3 loop: CASSVTPATGELGEAFF. In nucleotides, the CDR3 is TGTGCCAGCAGCGTAACACCAGCGACAGGCGAACTTGGTGAAGCTTTCTTT.

This chain connects TRBV11-2 to TRBJ2-7; 9 bases line up with TRBD2. The CDR3 is 15 residues long. The junction had 9 bases not matched to a gene; V was cut back by 5 bases and J by 4 bases. Germline V gene data show CDR1 as SGHAT and CDR2 as FQNNGV. The CDR3 DNA reads as TGTGCCAGCAGCCGGCGGGAGGGCCTGGGGTACGAGCAGTACTTC. Protein: CASSRREGLGYEQYF. The entire variable domain, with the rest obtained from reference TRBV11-2 and TRBJ2-7, is as follows: EAGVAQSPRYKIIEKRQSVAFWCNPISGHATLYWYQQILGQGPKLLIQFQNNGVVDDSQLPKDRFSAERLKGVDSTLKIQPAKLEDSAVYLCASSRREGLGYEQYFGPGTRLTVT.

This clone was observed once. The gene calls are TRBV28 and TRBJ2-7; 7 bases map to TRBD2. Trimming at V came to 6 bases and at J to 5 bases, leaving 10 bases not matched to a gene. Germline assignment: CDR1 MDHEN and CDR2 SYDVKM. The CDR3 has 14 residues. In DNA, the CDR3 is TGTGCCAGCAGCCTAGGGACTATGACCCACGAGCAGTACTTC. Protein sequence: CASSLGTMTHEQYF.

As for this clone: At one end, the junction sequence differs from germline, possibly due to a read error. The chain couples TRBV7-9 to TRBJ2-2; D not resolved. Germline V CDR1 and CDR2: SEHNR, FQNEAQ (reference sequence). CDR3 size: 14 residues. CDR3 bases: TGTTCCAGCAGCCCTCCTTTACGGACCGGGGAGCTGTTTTTT. Residues: CSSSPPLRTGELFF.

This clone was observed a single time. The chain has TRBV19 and TRBJ2-5; 8 positions agree with TRBD1. CDR1 and CDR2 (germline): LNHDA, SQIVND (reference sequence). The length of the CDR3 is 16 residues. Losses at the gene ends were 4 bases for V and 2 bases for J; bases not matched to a gene: 9. Here the CDR3 reads CASSTLPGQEQETQYF. In DNA form, the CDR3 reads TGTGCCAGTAGTACTCTCCCGGGACAGGAACAAGAGACCCAGTACTTC.

Of note for this clone: Its ends do not fully match the called genes, so a read error is possible. The CDR3, as DNA: TGTTCCAGCAGCTCCGCAGGGGACGGCACTGAAGCTTTCTTT. Translating it yields CSSSSAGDGTEAFF. The rearrangement links TRBV7-9 to TRBJ1-1; possibly TRBD1 for D (6 bases). The CDR3 has 14 residues. Looked up from germline, CDR1 is SEHNR and CDR2 is FQNEAQ (reference sequence).

This CDR3 reads CASSPATGTSYEQYF. CDR3 DNA sequence: TGTGCCAGTAGTCCAGCGACAGGGACGTCCTACGAGCAGTACTTC. J is TRBJ2-7 and V is TRBV19; 7 nucleotides align to TRBD1. The V gene's germline CDR1 is LNHDA and CDR2 SQIVND (reference sequence). The CDR3 is 15 residues long. The trim removed 5 bases at V and 1 base at J, leaving 8 bases unmatched.

This CDR3 reads CASSLYRSGTDTQYF. In nucleotides, the CDR3 is TGTGCCAGCAGTTTATACCGGAGCGGCACAGATACGCAGTATTTT. The chain has TRBV28 and TRBJ2-3; unclear D gene. Between the trimmed V and J ends, which lost 1 base and 1 base, there was a span of 9 bases. The CDR3 is 15 amino acids. Germline assignment: CDR1 MDHEN and CDR2 SYDVKM.

This clone was counted once. This rearrangement joins TRBV6-6 to TRBJ1-2; 7 bases map to TRBD1. CDR3 size: 16 residues. V lost 7 bases, J lost 6 bases, and 17 bases stayed unmatched. Germline CDR1 is MNHNY and CDR2 is SVGAGI (reference sequence). For the CDR3, the DNA is TGTGCCAGCACCTACAAGATCTGGGACAGAGAAAATGGCTACACCTTC. Its protein is CASTYKIWDRENGYTF.

The rearrangement uses TRBV28 and TRBJ2-3, with 11 bases identical to TRBD2. Trimming at V came to 5 bases and at J to 2 bases, leaving 9 bases not matched to a gene. Germline CDR1 and CDR2: MDHEN and SYDVKM. This CDR3 spans 17 amino acids. The CDR3 region is CASSPGTSGSLTDTQYF. The CDR3 region has the DNA TGTGCCAGCAGTCCAGGGACTAGCGGCTCCCTCACAGATACGCAGTATTTT.

The chain uses TRBV4-1 and TRBJ2-3; 9 bases are shared with TRBD2. Germline trimming cut 1 base from V and 3 bases from J; bases unmatched to any gene: 11. Germline V gives CDR1 MGHRA, CDR2 YSYEKL. The CDR3 spans 18 residues. The CDR3: CASSQVRSAGGGTDTQYF. CDR3 bases: TGCGCCAGCAGCCAAGTCCGTTCAGCGGGAGGTGGTACAGATACGCAGTATTTT.

Concerning this clone: An end of the junction differs from the germline gene, which may be a read error. The chain has TRBV10-1 and TRBJ2-2, with D maybe TRBD2 (5 bases). The CDR3 consists of 12 residues. Germline V lookup: CDR1 WNHNN, CDR2 SYGVQD (reference sequence). CDR3 sequence reads: CASSESTGELFF. CDR3 coding DNA: TGCGCCAGCAGTGAGTCGACCGGGGAGCTATTTTTT.

The V and J genes are TRBV6-1 and TRBJ1-4; 9 bases are a match to TRBD1. Germline V gene data show CDR1 as MNHNS and CDR2 as SASEGT. The CDR3 is 16 amino acids. After removal of 3 bases from V and 8 bases from J, the junction contained 10 bases not matched to a gene. The CDR3 DNA is TGTGCCAGCAGTGACCGCCCACAGGGGGCGATGGAAAAACTGTTTTTT. Protein product: CASSDRPQGAMEKLFF.

Only one count was recorded for this clone. The rearrangement joins TRBV28 to TRBJ2-4, with 7 bases matching TRBD1. The CDR3 consists of 15 residues. CDR1 is MDHEN, CDR2 SYDVKM, per germline. V gave up 5 bases and J gave up 8 bases; unmatched junction bases: 12. CDR3 in DNA: TGTGCCAGCAGTGCCGTAGGGGGACAGAGGTACATTCAGTACTTC. Translated: CASSAVGGQRYIQYF.

The chain has TRBV5-6 and TRBJ2-7, with a possible D match to TRBD2 (7 bases). V was trimmed by 5 bases and J by 3 bases, leaving 15 bases between them. The germline V gene has CDR1 SGHDT and CDR2 YYEEEE. The CDR3 is 14 amino acids. CDR3 protein: CASRRRGGYYEQYF. DNA for the CDR3: TGTGCCAGCAGGCGGAGGGGGGGCTACTACGAGCAGTACTTC.

This clone was seen only once. CDR3 in DNA: TGCGCCAGCAGCCAGGGTATCGTGGGGGCTGACACAGATACGCAGTATTTT. Protein sequence: CASSQGIVGADTDTQYF. The V gene is TRBV4-3, the J gene TRBJ2-3; a possible D gene is TRBD1 (6 bases). The ends were cut back, 3 bases at V and 2 bases at J, with 18 bases in the middle. Per the germline V gene, CDR1 is LGHNA and CDR2 is YSLEER. This CDR3 region has 17 residues.

The J gene is TRBJ1-4, the V gene TRBV28; D perhaps matches TRBD1 (5 bases). This CDR3 has 13 amino acids. The V end was cut by 6 bases, the J end by 7 bases, with 12 bases between. Germline V lookup: CDR1 MDHEN, CDR2 SYDVKM. CDR3 residues: CASSLGEGEKLFF. CDR3 DNA: TGTGCCAGCAGCTTAGGGGAGGGTGAAAAACTGTTTTTT.

The chain combines TRBV19 with TRBJ2-1; D is uncertain. CDR1 and CDR2 from the germline V gene are LNHDA and SQIVND (reference sequence). The CDR3 extends over 12 amino acids. Trimming removed 1 base from V and 6 bases from J, with 4 bases in between. CDR3 loop: CASSIGLNEQFF. In DNA form, the CDR3 reads TGTGCCAGTAGTATAGGGCTCAATGAGCAGTTCTTC.

This chain joins TRBV11-3 and TRBJ2-2, with a weak D call TRBD1 (5 bases). The V gene lost 3 bases and the J gene lost 0 bases, with 14 bases spanning the gap. Germline V gene sequence: CDR1 SGHNT, CDR2 YENEEA. CDR3 size: 17 residues. The CDR3 loop is CASSFAGSGPNTGELFF. The CDR3, as DNA: TGTGCCAGCAGCTTCGCTGGGTCAGGGCCGAACACCGGGGAGCTGTTTTTT.

The V and J genes are TRBV6-5 and TRBJ2-7; D unclear. The CDR3 has 11 residues. Trimming cost V 8 bases and J 4 bases, with 9 bases left between them. From germline, CDR1 is MNHEY and CDR2 SVGAGI. The CDR3 DNA is TGTGCCAGCTCATATCAGTACGAGCAGTACTTC. It codes for CASSYQYEQYF.